This T cell receptor beta chain was sequenced during a study of tumor-infiltrating lymphocytes in primary liver carcinoma. Study as a whole: The patients, men and women alike, were aged 30 to 69 years. Broader study findings: Tumor-adjacent and tumor-blood pairs shared a smaller degree of overlap than tumor region pairs.

A constant-region primer primed TCR beta cDNA synthesis from about 490 ng of total RNA. The TCR beta library was amplified through three nested multiplex PCR rounds in a modified ARM-PCR procedure. Investigators reported that the first two PCR rounds, at 10 cycles each, used TRBV1-TRBV30 forward primers with a C-beta reverse primer. Each CDR3 protein gets one entry after TCRdb re-called the multiplex PCR reads with MiXCR. Of more than 45,000 distinct CDR3 sequences listed, 70% to 85% were seen once; the top ten hold roughly 24%. Co-extracted RNA and DNA came from about 19-30 mg of unsorted bulk tissue. There were over 85% viable tumor cells in every single sample of tumor. The CDR3 covers 16 residues. CDR1 is GTSNPN and CDR2 is SVGIG in the germline V gene (reference sequence). Comments on this clonotype: Its target is unknown. One end of the junction does not line up with germline, which may come from a read error.

The TCR comes from a middle-aged man with primary liver carcinoma and hepatitis B virus infection. This rearrangement joins TRBV30 to TRBJ2-2, with D perhaps TRBD1 or TRBD2 (5 bases each). Sequencing input: liver tumor tissue from sampling region 3. As to subset: tumor region T3, left-lateral pole. The CDR3 sequence is CAWSAFGADNTGEPFF. The CDR3 nucleotides are TGTGCCTGGAGCGCCTTTGGGGCGGACAACACCGGGGAGCCGTTTTTT.